Given below is one T cell receptor (beta chain) in context. A few counts support this clonotype. The antigen this receptor binds is unknown. Qualities for individual bases were not recorded, and no much larger clone is one base off. The sample is drawn from a study of neurological immune-mediated disorders (dated by TCRdb to the late 2010s). Study-wide context: The study compared peripheral blood TCR-beta repertoires of HTLV-I-associated myelopathy (HAM/TSP) patients, multiple sclerosis patients and healthy controls using UMI-based sequencing. Of the approximately 68 subjects in the cohort, around 14 were HAM/TSP patients, some 34 were multiple sclerosis patients, and 20 were healthy controls. The 106 TCR-beta libraries covered PBMC samples along with longitudinal samples, technical triplicates, and paired sorted CD4+ and CD8+ T-cell subsets. Each longitudinal HAM/TSP and healthy donor was sampled at 3 time-points spaced at roughly 3-45 month intervals.

CDR3 length: 13 amino acids, cysteine to phenylalanine. Only CDR3 DNA remains: 39 bases, in frame from the first base. CDR1 and CDR2 were assigned from the germline V gene (reference sequence) as GTSNPN and SVGIG. The germline ends are 11 bases apart after V is trimmed by 5 bases and J by 2 bases. Broader findings and caveats from the paper: No identical CDR3 amino acid sequences were found to be shared among expanded clones across subjects, suggesting that TCR-beta repertoires were private in all groups. TCR clonal expansion was greatest in HAM/TSP patients and smallest in MS patients, who ranked below even healthy controls.

cDNA synthesis used template-switch 5'RACE with a primer carrying a 10-nucleotide random unique molecular identifier tagging each TCR transcript. Every sequencing run covered 15-18 subjects and yielded more than 200 million TCR-beta sequences. Total RNA was extracted with the RNeasy kit. The KAPA Real-time Library Amplification kit was used to amplify TCR-beta VDJ regions with primers for the TCR constant region and the 5'RACE anchor. Sample indexes and Illumina adaptors were added in a first PCR, and a second PCR then increased library yield. After purification with Ampure beads, the TCR product of roughly 650 bp was size-selected on a 2% E-gel SizeSelection system. Before pooling, library quality was checked on a Bioanalyzer, concentration was measured with Qubit, and libraries were quantified with the Kapa Library Quantification kit. An Illumina HiSeq 2500 was used to sequence the libraries paired-end at 2 x 150 bp. To increase sequence diversity, about 25-31% phiX was spiked into each library pool. As for the authors' bioinformatics: Quality-filtered reads were processed with the UMI-based MiGEC pipeline, and over 75% of raw TCR sequences were removed by the MiGEC pipeline during error correction. IMGT germline references were used for aligning VDJ genes, and each clonotype was defined as a unique CDR3 amino acid sequence together with its V-J genes. Clonal expansion, Shannon diversity and CDR3 relatedness were evaluated with VDJtools (CalcPairwiseDistances, ClusterSamples), while phylogenetic trees were built in CLCbio workbench. A clone was classed as expanded if it had 8 or more unique UMIs, a cutoff based on coefficient-of-variation modelling across technical triplicates. TCRdb reworked the public reads: Q25 trimming with fastp, MiXCR clone assembly, productive beta chains retained. Identical CDR3 protein sequences are pooled into one entry, listed with their most common genes and DNA. These V and J calls originate from TCRdb's pipeline instead of the authors' own analysis. Recorded for this sample are roughly 49,000 distinct CDR3 sequences; roughly 14% of them occurred a single time. The biggest ten clones account for less than 5.5% of the sample.

In light of the paper, this sample's time point label describes: longitudinal time-point 2. Libraries from unsorted PBMCs were made from 2 million PBMCs kept in RNAlater at -80 degrees C until RNA extraction. PBMCs were separated from peripheral blood using Ficoll-Hypaque density gradient centrifugation and then cryopreserved in liquid nitrogen. The sequenced material came from PBMCs. This receptor was obtained from a male donor with HTLV-1-associated myelopathy (HAM/TSP). Rearrangement joined TRBV30 to TRBJ2-3; perhaps TRBD1 is the D gene, with 5 bases matching. The sequenced DNA is TGTGCCTGGGAACAGGACGTCACAGATACGCAGTATTTT. It is translated as CAWEQDVTDTQYF.